A selection of T cell receptor beta chains follows, all from one sample in a study of shared T cell receptors in the human thymus. The data were produced by immunoSEQ multiplex PCR, yet TCRdb's version contains in-frame clones alone and is incomplete. The profile shows roughly 560,000 clones, roughly 74% of them singletons. A further study also used this sample, focusing on human thymus T cells.

The specimen was thymocytes. These receptors came from a boy in the first two years of life with a congenital heart defect. CDR3s include the opening cysteine and the closing phenylalanine or tryptophan. The order of the fields is clone size, V gene, J gene, CDR3 length, D gene, CDR3 protein, CDR3 DNA. A D gene is named only where the DNA matches it firmly. Rows may omit the clone size; those that give it use once, few, many or a size class.

clone_size: -; v_call: TRBV2; j_call: TRBJ2-7; cdr3_length: 18; d_call: TRBD2; cdr3_aa: CASSEARATSGRIHEQYF; cdr3_nt: TGTGCCAGCAGTGAAGCCCGGGCCACTAGCGGGAGAATCCACGAGCAGTACTTC
clone_size: few; v_call: TRBV21-1; j_call: TRBJ2-1; cdr3_length: 15; d_call: -; cdr3_aa: CASSKAGRTGRLQFF; cdr3_nt: TGTGCCAGCAGCAAAGCGGGGAGGACAGGGAGGTTGCAGTTCTTC
clone_size: -; v_call: TRBV6-1; j_call: TRBJ2-2; cdr3_length: 17; d_call: TRBD2; cdr3_aa: CASSAHETSGWDGELFF; cdr3_nt: TGTGCCAGCAGTGCGCACGAAACTAGCGGGTGGGACGGGGAGCTGTTTTTT
clone_size: -; v_call: TRBV7-8; j_call: TRBJ2-7; cdr3_length: 20; d_call: TRBD2; cdr3_aa: CASSLASGSGTSGRPYEQYF; cdr3_nt: TGTGCCAGCAGCTTAGCATCAGGCTCCGGGACTAGCGGGAGGCCCTACGAGCAGTACTTC
clone_size: -; v_call: TRBV5-4; j_call: TRBJ2-1; cdr3_length: 15; d_call: TRBD2; cdr3_aa: CASSLLAGVYNEQFF; cdr3_nt: TGTGCCAGCAGCCTACTAGCGGGGGTTTACAATGAGCAGTTCTTC
clone_size: -; v_call: TRBV6-6; j_call: TRBJ2-2; cdr3_length: 15; d_call: -; cdr3_aa: CASSYGAGNTGELFF; cdr3_nt: TGTGCCAGCAGTTATGGGGCAGGGAACACCGGGGAGCTGTTTTTT
clone_size: -; v_call: TRBV7-5; j_call: TRBJ2-2; cdr3_length: 16; d_call: -; cdr3_aa: CARSATSNRGAGELFF; cdr3_nt: TGTGCCAGAAGCGCGACTAGCAACCGGGGAGCCGGGGAGCTGTTTTTT
clone_size: -; v_call: TRBV11-3; j_call: TRBJ2-3; cdr3_length: 16; d_call: TRBD2; cdr3_aa: CASSLREAGVTDTQYF; cdr3_nt: TGTGCCAGCAGCCTCCGGGAGGCGGGGGTCACAGATACGCAGTATTTT
clone_size: -; v_call: TRBV18; j_call: TRBJ2-3; cdr3_length: 18; d_call: TRBD2; cdr3_aa: CASSPIMGLAGVTDTQYF; cdr3_nt: TGTGCCAGCTCACCTATCATGGGACTAGCGGGAGTAACAGATACGCAGTATTTT
clone_size: -; v_call: TRBV28; j_call: TRBJ2-1; cdr3_length: 16; d_call: TRBD2; cdr3_aa: CASSLREGLIYNEQFF; cdr3_nt: TGTGCCAGCAGTTTAAGGGAGGGCCTGATCTACAATGAGCAGTTCTTC
clone_size: -; v_call: TRBV14; j_call: TRBJ1-2; cdr3_length: 16; d_call: TRBD1; cdr3_aa: CASSLYARQGENGYTF; cdr3_nt: TGTGCCAGCAGCCTATACGCTAGACAGGGGGAGAATGGCTACACCTTC
clone_size: -; v_call: TRBV28; j_call: TRBJ1-3; cdr3_length: 15; d_call: -; cdr3_aa: CASSPPGSWGNTIYF; cdr3_nt: TGTGCCAGCAGTCCCCCAGGGTCCTGGGGAAACACCATATATTTT
clone_size: -; v_call: TRBV18; j_call: TRBJ2-5; cdr3_length: 15; d_call: -; cdr3_aa: CASSPGGSYQETQYF; cdr3_nt: TGTGCCAGCTCACCGGGGGGATCGTACCAAGAGACCCAGTACTTC
clone_size: -; v_call: TRBV5-4; j_call: TRBJ2-1; cdr3_length: 16; d_call: -; cdr3_aa: CASSLEPPSSYNEQFF; cdr3_nt: TGTGCCAGCAGCTTGGAACCCCCTAGCTCCTACAATGAGCAGTTCTTC
clone_size: -; v_call: TRBV28; j_call: TRBJ2-3; cdr3_length: 14; d_call: TRBD2; cdr3_aa: CASSREGPADTQYF; cdr3_nt: TGTGCCAGCAGTCGGGAGGGCCCGGCAGATACGCAGTATTTT
clone_size: -; v_call: TRBV14; j_call: TRBJ2-2; cdr3_length: 17; d_call: TRBD2; cdr3_aa: CASSRQGTSGRAGELFF; cdr3_nt: TGTGCCAGCAGCCGACAGGGGACTAGCGGGAGAGCCGGGGAGCTGTTTTTT
clone_size: -; v_call: TRBV15; j_call: TRBJ2-2; cdr3_length: 15; d_call: TRBD2; cdr3_aa: CATSRVGGGTGELFF; cdr3_nt: TGTGCCACCAGCAGAGTGGGGGGGGGCACCGGGGAGCTGTTTTTT
clone_size: -; v_call: TRBV21-1; j_call: TRBJ1-1; cdr3_length: 15; d_call: -; cdr3_aa: CASSTSQGWNTEAFF; cdr3_nt: TGTGCCAGCAGCACAAGCCAGGGTTGGAACACTGAAGCTTTCTTT
clone_size: -; v_call: TRBV5-4; j_call: TRBJ2-7; cdr3_length: 17; d_call: TRBD1; cdr3_aa: CASSSNEPGQGSYEQYF; cdr3_nt: TGTGCCAGCAGCTCAAACGAGCCGGGACAGGGGTCCTACGAGCAGTACTTC
clone_size: -; v_call: TRBV5-1; j_call: TRBJ2-3; cdr3_length: 19; d_call: TRBD1; cdr3_aa: CASSPKRYGDRGLADTQYF; cdr3_nt: TGCGCCAGCAGCCCTAAACGGTATGGGGACAGGGGGCTTGCAGATACGCAGTATTTT
clone_size: -; v_call: TRBV6-5; j_call: TRBJ1-1; cdr3_length: 16; d_call: -; cdr3_aa: CASSYGQPPPNTEAFF; cdr3_nt: TGTGCCAGCAGTTACGGGCAGCCCCCCCCGAACACTGAAGCTTTCTTT
clone_size: -; v_call: TRBV6-1; j_call: TRBJ2-1; cdr3_length: 18; d_call: TRBD2; cdr3_aa: CASSALFLGTSGSNEQFF; cdr3_nt: TGTGCCAGCAGTGCTTTATTCCTGGGGACTAGCGGGAGTAATGAGCAGTTCTTC
clone_size: -; v_call: TRBV27; j_call: TRBJ1-5; cdr3_length: 17; d_call: -; cdr3_aa: CASSSRAPGYSNQPQHF; cdr3_nt: TGTGCCAGCAGTTCCCGAGCACCGGGATATAGCAATCAGCCCCAGCATTTT
clone_size: -; v_call: TRBV2; j_call: TRBJ2-7; cdr3_length: 15; d_call: -; cdr3_aa: CASGSARGHPYEQYF; cdr3_nt: TGTGCCAGCGGCAGTGCGAGAGGACACCCCTACGAGCAGTACTTC
clone_size: -; v_call: TRBV6-1; j_call: TRBJ2-3; cdr3_length: 16; d_call: TRBD2; cdr3_aa: CASSEGLAGGTDTQYF; cdr3_nt: TGTGCCAGCAGTGAAGGATTAGCGGGGGGGACAGATACGCAGTATTTT
clone_size: -; v_call: TRBV18; j_call: TRBJ2-7; cdr3_length: 19; d_call: TRBD2; cdr3_aa: CASSLEPGTSGRNRYEQYF; cdr3_nt: TGTGCCAGCTCACTTGAACCCGGGACTAGCGGGAGGAATCGTTACGAGCAGTACTTC
clone_size: -; v_call: TRBV5-1; j_call: TRBJ2-2; cdr3_length: 14; d_call: -; cdr3_aa: CASSLGARSGELFF; cdr3_nt: TGCGCCAGCAGCTTGGGAGCCAGGTCCGGGGAGCTGTTTTTT
clone_size: -; v_call: TRBV5-6; j_call: TRBJ2-4; cdr3_length: 15; d_call: -; cdr3_aa: CASSSGILAKNIQYF; cdr3_nt: TGTGCCAGCAGCTCAGGCATCCTAGCCAAAAACATTCAGTACTTC
clone_size: -; v_call: TRBV5-6; j_call: TRBJ2-3; cdr3_length: 16; d_call: -; cdr3_aa: CASSSLGGDPWDTQYF; cdr3_nt: TGTGCCAGCAGCTCCCTCGGCGGGGATCCCTGGGATACGCAGTATTTT
clone_size: -; v_call: TRBV2; j_call: TRBJ1-5; cdr3_length: 17; d_call: TRBD1; cdr3_aa: CASSVRAGTGVGQPQHF; cdr3_nt: TGTGCCAGCAGTGTTAGAGCCGGGACAGGGGTTGGGCAGCCCCAGCATTTT
clone_size: -; v_call: TRBV25-1; j_call: TRBJ2-7; cdr3_length: 16; d_call: TRBD2; cdr3_aa: CASSEGTGLAGPEQYF; cdr3_nt: TGTGCCAGCAGTGAGGGGACGGGACTAGCGGGACCCGAGCAGTACTTC
clone_size: -; v_call: TRBV14; j_call: TRBJ1-4; cdr3_length: 14; d_call: -; cdr3_aa: CASAPDRWNEKLFF; cdr3_nt: TGTGCCAGCGCCCCAGACAGGTGGAATGAAAAACTGTTTTTT
clone_size: -; v_call: TRBV10-2; j_call: TRBJ2-3; cdr3_length: 19; d_call: TRBD2; cdr3_aa: CASSEYLEREFMVTDTQYF; cdr3_nt: TGCGCCAGCAGTGAATACCTTGAGCGGGAGTTCATGGTGACAGATACGCAGTATTTT
clone_size: once; v_call: TRBV27; j_call: TRBJ2-7; cdr3_length: 14; d_call: TRBD2; cdr3_aa: CASSWGRGPYEQYF; cdr3_nt: TGTGCCAGCAGTTGGGGGAGGGGCCCCTACGAGCAGTACTTC
clone_size: -; v_call: TRBV11-2; j_call: TRBJ2-1; cdr3_length: 13; d_call: -; cdr3_aa: CASSRGDYNEQFF; cdr3_nt: TGTGCCAGCAGCCGCGGAGACTACAATGAGCAGTTCTTC
clone_size: few; v_call: TRBV28; j_call: TRBJ1-2; cdr3_length: 16; d_call: TRBD1; cdr3_aa: CASSSDRDRRHYGYTF; cdr3_nt: TGTGCCAGCAGTTCAGACCGGGACAGACGACACTATGGCTACACCTTC
clone_size: -; v_call: TRBV11-3; j_call: TRBJ1-2; cdr3_length: 17; d_call: TRBD1; cdr3_aa: CASSLTGNDFVIYGYTF; cdr3_nt: TGTGCCAGCAGCCTGACAGGGAATGACTTCGTGATCTATGGCTACACCTTC
clone_size: -; v_call: TRBV7-8; j_call: TRBJ2-1; cdr3_length: 11; d_call: -; cdr3_aa: CASRNVDEQFF; cdr3_nt: TGTGCCAGCAGGAACGTAGATGAGCAGTTCTTC
clone_size: few; v_call: TRBV18; j_call: TRBJ1-2; cdr3_length: 15; d_call: TRBD1; cdr3_aa: CASSSGQENNYGYTF; cdr3_nt: TGTGCCAGCTCATCTGGACAGGAGAATAACTATGGCTACACCTTC
clone_size: -; v_call: TRBV27; j_call: TRBJ2-5; cdr3_length: 17; d_call: TRBD2; cdr3_aa: CASSRRGTSGKQETQYF; cdr3_nt: TGTGCCAGCAGTCGACGGGGGACTAGCGGGAAGCAAGAGACCCAGTACTTC
clone_size: -; v_call: TRBV2; j_call: TRBJ2-7; cdr3_length: 13; d_call: -; cdr3_aa: CASSAGLSYEQYF; cdr3_nt: TGTGCCAGCAGTGCGGGACTGTCCTACGAGCAGTACTTC
clone_size: -; v_call: TRBV4-2; j_call: TRBJ2-1; cdr3_length: 14; d_call: TRBD2; cdr3_aa: CASSAGGGDNEQFF; cdr3_nt: TGTGCCAGCAGCGCGGGAGGGGGGGACAATGAGCAGTTCTTC
clone_size: -; v_call: TRBV28; j_call: TRBJ2-1; cdr3_length: 15; d_call: -; cdr3_aa: CASTSSTILAVRQFF; cdr3_nt: TGTGCCAGCACCTCGTCGACTATACTAGCAGTTAGGCAGTTCTTC